This is a list of T cell receptor beta chains from one sample in a study of brain T cells in children with intractable seizures. The table came from immunoSEQ multiplex PCR; TCRdb's copy has only in-frame clones and leaves some out. Of hundreds of thousands of clones listed, 93% are singletons. Sequenced here: peripheral blood, sampled approximately 5 months after surgery. The receptors were gathered from a boy under two years old with tuberous sclerosis and intractable seizures. The CDR3 runs from the conserved cysteine through the conserved F or W. Each record gives: D gene, J gene, V gene, clone size, CDR3 DNA, CDR3 protein. The D gene is left open where the match is weak. Clone size is stated in some rows and not others, as once, few, many or a class when expanded.

D: .; J: TRBJ2-6; V: TRBV5-1; size: .; DNA: TGCGCCAGCAGCGTGGGGACATTTGGAGGGGCCAACGTCCTGACTTTC; CDR3: CASSVGTFGGANVLTF
D: .; J: TRBJ1-5; V: TRBV19; size: few; DNA: TGTGCCAGTACCACACAACGCGGGGCACACAGCAATCAGCCCCAGCATTTT; CDR3: CASTTQRGAHSNQPQHF
D: .; J: TRBJ1-4; V: TRBV5-4; size: .; DNA: TGTGCCAGCAGCACGAGAAACAGCCTTGGAAATGAAAAACTGTTTTTT; CDR3: CASSTRNSLGNEKLFF
D: .; J: TRBJ1-5; V: TRBV11-3; size: .; DNA: TGTGCCAGCAGCAAAGAGGGAGATCAGCCCCAGCATTTT; CDR3: CASSKEGDQPQHF
D: .; J: TRBJ2-7; V: TRBV4-1; size: .; DNA: TGCGCCAGCAGCCAAGATCAGGGTACCAGGTCCTACGAGCAGTACTTC; CDR3: CASSQDQGTRSYEQYF
D: .; J: TRBJ2-3; V: TRBV7-6; size: .; DNA: TGTGCCAGCAGCTTAGGACCCCTTGGGGGGACCACAGATACGCAGTATTTT; CDR3: CASSLGPLGGTTDTQYF
D: .; J: TRBJ1-6; V: TRBV19; size: .; DNA: TGTGCCAGTAGTGTGAGCTCCTATAATTCACCCCTCCACTTT; CDR3: CASSVSSYNSPLHF
D: TRBD1; J: TRBJ1-6; V: TRBV5-4; size: .; DNA: TGTGCCAGCAGCGAACCGGACAGGGGGGCCGAGGTGATCCACTTT; CDR3: CASSEPDRGAEVIHF
D: .; J: TRBJ2-1; V: TRBV6-5; size: .; DNA: TGTGCCTCAAACGGGGACGTAAGCTCCTACAATGAGCAGTTCTTC; CDR3: CASNGDVSSYNEQFF
D: .; J: TRBJ1-1; V: TRBV2; size: .; DNA: TGTGCCAGCAGTGATAGGGGTACGACGGTCGCTTTCTTT; CDR3: CASSDRGTTVAFF
D: .; J: TRBJ1-2; V: TRBV29-1; size: .; DNA: TGCAGCGTTGATCTCATGCCGGTTATCTTC; CDR3: CSVDLMPVIF
D: .; J: TRBJ1-2; V: TRBV5-1; size: .; DNA: TGCGCCAGCAGCCAAGAGAGAGACTATGGCTACACCTTC; CDR3: CASSQERDYGYTF
D: .; J: TRBJ2-6; V: TRBV4-1; size: .; DNA: TGCGCCAGCAGTGTGGGACAACTCTCTGGGGCCAACGTCCTGACTTTC; CDR3: CASSVGQLSGANVLTF
D: .; J: TRBJ1-6; V: TRBV30; size: .; DNA: TGTGCCTGGAGTGCCCAGGGTTCACCCCTCCACTTT; CDR3: CAWSAQGSPLHF
D: TRBD1; J: TRBJ1-4; V: TRBV2; size: .; DNA: TGTGCCAGCAGTGCTGGGAGGGGGCCGTCGTTTTTT; CDR3: CASSAGRGPSFF
D: .; J: TRBJ1-6; V: TRBV11-2; size: .; DNA: TGTGCCAGCAGCTTAGGAAGGAGCAATTCACCCCTCCACTTT; CDR3: CASSLGRSNSPLHF
D: .; J: TRBJ1-1; V: TRBV6-5; size: .; DNA: TGTGCCAGCAGTATAGGGGTTTCCACTGAAGCTTTCTTT; CDR3: CASSIGVSTEAFF
D: .; J: TRBJ1-5; V: TRBV12-5; size: .; DNA: TGTGCTAGTGGCGGACAATCCACCGGTCAGCCCCAGCATTTT; CDR3: CASGGQSTGQPQHF
D: .; J: TRBJ1-1; V: TRBV5-4; size: .; DNA: TGTGCCAGCAGCGCCCGGACAGTGAACACTGAAGCTTTCTTT; CDR3: CASSARTVNTEAFF
D: TRBD2; J: TRBJ2-1; V: TRBV7-9; size: once; DNA: TGTGCCAGCAGCTTAACGGGGGGGCCGTACAATGAGCAGTTCTTC; CDR3: CASSLTGGPYNEQFF
D: TRBD1; J: TRBJ2-7; V: TRBV3-1/TRBV3-2; size: once; DNA: TGTGCCACAACGTTCGGGACAGGGACCACGGAGCAGTACTTC; CDR3: CATTFGTGTTEQYF
D: TRBD1; J: TRBJ1-2; V: TRBV3-1/TRBV3-2; size: .; DNA: TGTGCCAGCAGCCAAGTCGGGACAGGGGCTGGCTACACCTTC; CDR3: CASSQVGTGAGYTF
D: .; J: TRBJ1-6; V: TRBV30; size: .; DNA: TGTGCCTGGACGCAGGACTATAATTCACCCCTCCACTTT; CDR3: CAWTQDYNSPLHF
D: .; J: TRBJ2-5; V: TRBV29-1; size: .; DNA: TGCAGCGTTGAAGATCTTTCGGACCGCCAAGAGACCCAGTACTTC; CDR3: CSVEDLSDRQETQYF
D: .; J: TRBJ2-7; V: TRBV6-5; size: .; DNA: TGTGCCAGCAGTTACTCGACTAGATCCTACGAGCAGTACTTC; CDR3: CASSYSTRSYEQYF
D: TRBD1; J: TRBJ1-2; V: TRBV7-3; size: .; DNA: TGTGCCAGCAGCTCCGTTAGGGACAGTAGTTATGGCTACACCTTC; CDR3: CASSSVRDSSYGYTF
D: .; J: TRBJ2-7; V: TRBV6-6; size: .; DNA: TGTGCCAGCAGATACAGTTTCATAACCTACGAGCAGTACTTC; CDR3: CASRYSFITYEQYF
D: TRBD1; J: TRBJ2-7; V: TRBV19; size: once; DNA: TGTGCCAGTAGTACCCGGGACAGGGGTTCCTACGAGCAGTACTTC; CDR3: CASSTRDRGSYEQYF
D: .; J: TRBJ1-2; V: TRBV12-3/TRBV12-4; size: .; DNA: TGTGCCAGCAGTTTCGAGGGCCATGGCTACACCTTC; CDR3: CASSFEGHGYTF
D: .; J: TRBJ1-1; V: TRBV6-5; size: .; DNA: TGTGCCAGCAGTCCCCTCAACGGTGAAGCTTTCTTT; CDR3: CASSPLNGEAFF
D: .; J: TRBJ2-5; V: TRBV28; size: .; DNA: TGTGCCAGCAGTTTACCAAAGAAGGGACCCCAAGAGACCCAGTACTTC; CDR3: CASSLPKKGPQETQYF
D: TRBD1; J: TRBJ2-2; V: TRBV6-6; size: .; DNA: TGTGCCAGCAGTCAGTCCACACGACAGGGCTTGAACACCGGGGAGCTGTTTTTT; CDR3: CASSQSTRQGLNTGELFF
D: .; J: TRBJ1-4; V: TRBV30; size: .; DNA: TGTGCCTGTATAGGGTTTGAAAAACTGTTTTTT; CDR3: CACIGFEKLFF
D: TRBD2; J: TRBJ2-3; V: TRBV15; size: .; DNA: TGTGCCACCAGCGGGGACAGGGGGACTAGCGGGATTTGGACAGATACGCAGTATTTT; CDR3: CATSGDRGTSGIWTDTQYF
D: TRBD2; J: TRBJ2-1; V: TRBV11-3; size: .; DNA: TGTGCCAGCAGCCTATCTAGCGGGTTGTACAATGAGCAGTTCTTC; CDR3: CASSLSSGLYNEQFF
D: .; J: TRBJ2-5; V: TRBV5-4; size: once; DNA: TGTGCCAGCAGCCCCTCAGTTGGTCAAGAGACCCAGTACTTC; CDR3: CASSPSVGQETQYF
D: .; J: TRBJ1-1; V: TRBV14; size: .; DNA: TGTGCCAGCAGCCAAAATTGGGCTATGAACACTGAAGCTTTCTTT; CDR3: CASSQNWAMNTEAFF
D: .; J: TRBJ1-2; V: TRBV12-3/TRBV12-4; size: .; DNA: TGTGCCAGCAGTGTGACAGTGATCTATGGCTACACCTTC; CDR3: CASSVTVIYGYTF
D: TRBD1; J: TRBJ2-2; V: TRBV11-2; size: .; DNA: TGTGCCAGCAGCCGGTACCCGGGACAGGGATCCGGGGAGCTGTTTTTT; CDR3: CASSRYPGQGSGELFF
D: .; J: TRBJ1-2; V: TRBV4-1; size: .; DNA: TGCGCCAGCGCCCCTAGCGAGGACGGGGAATATAACTATGGCTACACCTTC; CDR3: CASAPSEDGEYNYGYTF
D: .; J: TRBJ1-2; V: TRBV28; size: .; DNA: TGTGCCAGCAGTGTGGACAGTTACTATGGCTACACCTTC; CDR3: CASSVDSYYGYTF
D: TRBD1; J: TRBJ2-7; V: TRBV4-1; size: .; DNA: TGCGCCAGCAGCCAAGATTTCCAGGGGGCGACCTACGAGCAGTACTTC; CDR3: CASSQDFQGATYEQYF
D: .; J: TRBJ1-5; V: TRBV2; size: .; DNA: TGTGCCAGCAGTGAAGCGCTTCGGGGTAGCAATCAGCCCCAGCATTTT; CDR3: CASSEALRGSNQPQHF
D: .; J: TRBJ2-5; V: TRBV12-5; size: .; DNA: TGTGCTAGTGGGTTGAGCCTGGAGACCCAGTACTTC; CDR3: CASGLSLETQYF
D: TRBD2; J: TRBJ2-1; V: TRBV29-1; size: .; DNA: TGCAGCGACTTGACTAGCGGGATTCCTGAGCAGTTCTTC; CDR3: CSDLTSGIPEQFF
D: .; J: TRBJ2-3; V: TRBV13; size: .; DNA: TGTGCCAGCAGCTTGAAAGGCGGACAGACGACAGATACGCAGTATTTT; CDR3: CASSLKGGQTTDTQYF